Listed here is a single TCR beta chain. Its antigen is currently not known. The input lacks base qualities; no much larger clone sits a single base away. The V end loses 0 bases and the J end loses 0 bases, and a stretch of 19 bases separates them. CDR3 length: 18 amino acids, cysteine to phenylalanine. The only DNA kept is the CDR3, 54 bases in frame from the first base. The germline V gene provides CDR1 SGHRS and CDR2 YFSETQ. This entry comes from a study of control samples from healthy donors and cancer patients (dated by TCRdb to 2020 to 2022). Library prep was done by the immunoSEQ multiplex PCR assay. Not all clones reach the TCRdb copy of this immuneACCESS table, which keeps in-frame sequences only. Checked studies attribute under half of the gap to unresolved V genes and leave the rest unexplained. The sample includes tens of thousands of clones, with about 91% observed a single time. Jointly, the top ten make up approximately 7% of the sample.

Here the chain combines TRBV5-1 and TRBJ2-7; the D gene identity is not certain. The sequenced sample was blood. The TCR originated in a man aged 45 to 65 in good health. Here is the DNA: TGCGCCAGCAGCTTGGGGACCCATCTCGGCAGAGCCTCCTACGAGCAGTACTTC. Translated, this is CASSLGTHLGRASYEQYF. When the CDR3 is completed using the reference TRBV5-1 and TRBJ2-7 genes on either side, the full variable domain is KAGVTQTPRYLIKTRGQQVTLSCSPISGHRSVSWYQQTPGQGLQFLFEYFSETQRNKGNFPGRFSGRQFSNSRSEMNVSTLELGDSALYLCASSLGTHLGRASYEQYFGPGTRLTVT.